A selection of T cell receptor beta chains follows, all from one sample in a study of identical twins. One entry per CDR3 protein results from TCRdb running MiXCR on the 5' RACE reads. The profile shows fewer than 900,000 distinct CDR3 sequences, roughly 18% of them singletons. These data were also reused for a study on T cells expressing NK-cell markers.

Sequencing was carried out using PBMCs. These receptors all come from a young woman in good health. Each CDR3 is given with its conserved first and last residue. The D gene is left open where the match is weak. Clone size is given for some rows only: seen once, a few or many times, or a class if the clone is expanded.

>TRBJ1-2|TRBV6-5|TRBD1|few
TGTGCCAGCAGTTACTCCAGGGGGCGAAGGTTGGTTGGCTACACCTTC
CASSYSRGRRLVGYTF
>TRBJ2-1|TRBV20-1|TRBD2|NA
TGCAGTGCTAGAGAAGGGCAGGGAGCGGGGAATGAGCAGTTCTTC
CSAREGQGAGNEQFF
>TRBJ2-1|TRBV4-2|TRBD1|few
TGTGCCAGCAGCCAACCGGACAGGGGGCAAAATGAGCAGTTCTTC
CASSQPDRGQNEQFF
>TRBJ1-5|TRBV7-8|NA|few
TGTGCCAGCAGCTTAGAGTATCTCGGAAATCAGCCCCAGCATTTT
CASSLEYLGNQPQHF
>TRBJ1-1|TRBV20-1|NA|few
TGCAGTGCCGCCCGGCTTGCCAATGAAGCTTTCTTT
CSAARLANEAFF
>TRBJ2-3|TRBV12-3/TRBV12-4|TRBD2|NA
TGTGCCAGCCAGGGACTAGGAGGAACAGATACGCAGTATTTT
CASQGLGGTDTQYF
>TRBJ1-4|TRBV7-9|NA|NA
TGTGCCAGCAGCCACGAAATGGGGAATGAAAAACTGTTTTTT
CASSHEMGNEKLFF
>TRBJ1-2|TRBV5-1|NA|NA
TGCGCCAGCAGCTGGGCGGGGGGGCTCAACTATGGCTACACCTTC
CASSWAGGLNYGYTF
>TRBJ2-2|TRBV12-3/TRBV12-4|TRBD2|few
TGTGCCAGCAGCCCAGCGGGAGGGAACACCGGGGAGCTGTTTTTT
CASSPAGGNTGELFF
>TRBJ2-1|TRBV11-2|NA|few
TGTGCCAGCAGCTTAGATTTGGGAAATGAGCAGTTCTTC
CASSLDLGNEQFF
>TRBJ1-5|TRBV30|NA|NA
TGTGCCTGGAGTAAGGAGATTAGCAATCAGCCCCAGCATTTT
CAWSKEISNQPQHF
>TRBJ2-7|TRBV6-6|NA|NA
TGTGCCAGCAGTTACGATAGGTCCTACGAGCAGTACTTC
CASSYDRSYEQYF
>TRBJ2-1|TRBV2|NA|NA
TGTGCCAGCAGTGAACGGGGGCTCTCCTACAATGAGCAGTTCTTC
CASSERGLSYNEQFF
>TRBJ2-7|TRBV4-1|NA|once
TGCGCCAGCAGCCAAGATCGCCAGGGGGGATACGAGCAGTACTTC
CASSQDRQGGYEQYF
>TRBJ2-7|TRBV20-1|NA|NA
TGCAGTGCTAGATCGGGACCAAAAACATCCTACGAGCAGTACTTC
CSARSGPKTSYEQYF
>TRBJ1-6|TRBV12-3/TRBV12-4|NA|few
TGTGCCAGCAATACAGGGAGCTCCTATAATTCACCCCTCCACTTT
CASNTGSSYNSPLHF
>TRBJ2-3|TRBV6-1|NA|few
TGTGCCAGCACCCACTTGGGGGAGAATTGGGATACGCAGTATTTT
CASTHLGENWDTQYF
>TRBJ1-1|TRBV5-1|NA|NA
TGCGCCAGCAGCTTGGCAGGTGGCAGGGGGAACACTGAAGCTTTCTTT
CASSLAGGRGNTEAFF
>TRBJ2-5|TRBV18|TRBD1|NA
TGTGCCAGCTCAACCTTTTCCCCCGGGACAGGGGCCGGGGAGACCCAGTACTTC
CASSTFSPGTGAGETQYF
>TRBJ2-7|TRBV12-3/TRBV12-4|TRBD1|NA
TGTGCCAGCAGGGGGACAGGGAGATACGAGCAGTACTTC
CASRGTGRYEQYF
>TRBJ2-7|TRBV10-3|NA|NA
TGTGCCATCATGGGGGGGCTACACTACGAGCAGTACTTC
CAIMGGLHYEQYF
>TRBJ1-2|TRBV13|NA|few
TGTGCCAGCAGCTTATGGAGGAGTCACTATGGCTACACCTTC
CASSLWRSHYGYTF
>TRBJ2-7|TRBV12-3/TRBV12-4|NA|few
TGTGCCAGCAGAGAAACAGGGTCCTACGAGCAGTACTTC
CASRETGSYEQYF
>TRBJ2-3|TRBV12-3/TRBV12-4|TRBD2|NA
TGTGCCAGCAGCCAGGCTAGCGGGGGCCCAGATACGCAGTATTTT
CASSQASGGPDTQYF
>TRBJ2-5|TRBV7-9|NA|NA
TGTGCCAGCAGCTTACAAGGGACCGAGCAAGAGACCCAGTACTTC
CASSLQGTEQETQYF
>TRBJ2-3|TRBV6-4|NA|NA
TGTGCCGACTGGACACCCCACCGACCTGGGGCAGATACGCAGTATTTT
CADWTPHRPGADTQYF
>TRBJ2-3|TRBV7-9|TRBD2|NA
TGTGCCAGCAGCTCGCGGTCACTAGCGGGGGCCACAGATACGCAGTATTTT
CASSSRSLAGATDTQYF
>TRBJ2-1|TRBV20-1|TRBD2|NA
TGCAGTGCTGGGCAAGAGAGCGGGAGTTCCTTATACAATGAGCAGTTCTTC
CSAGQESGSSLYNEQFF
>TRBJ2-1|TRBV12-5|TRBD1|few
TGTGCTAGTGGTTCGGGACAGGGAAAGGCCAATGAGCAGTTCTTC
CASGSGQGKANEQFF
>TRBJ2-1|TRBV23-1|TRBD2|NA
TGCGCCAGCAGTCAATGGCTAGCGGGTTACAATGAGCAGTTCTTC
CASSQWLAGYNEQFF
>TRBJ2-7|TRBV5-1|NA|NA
TGCGCCAGCAGCATGCGGGACGACGCTGGGCAGTACTTC
CASSMRDDAGQYF
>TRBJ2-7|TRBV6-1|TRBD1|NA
TGTGCCAGCAGCATATACAGGGGCTCCTACGAGCAGTACTTC
CASSIYRGSYEQYF